The 3 T cell receptor beta chains given below trace back to one sample, sequenced in a study of T cell clonality in common variable immunodeficiency. Libraries were prepared by immunoSEQ multiplex PCR; TCRdb keeps only in-frame clonotypes and omits some of them. The table lists 25,000 to 35,000 clones, no singletons, with 10% to 15% in the top ten. Sample: peripheral blood mononuclear cells. The source is a person aged 18 to 75 in good health.

The table lists this clone with many counts. The part of the CDR3 DNA that was read is TGTGCCACCTCCCAAGAGGGGTTGGCGAACACCGGGGAG. Its protein product is CATSQEGLANTGE. The whole CDR3 protein reads CATSQEGLANTGELFF. This chain joins TRBV2 and TRBJ2-2; D may match TRBD1 or TRBD2 (5 bases each). The CDR3 end is not reached by the read, which stops 3 residues before it; the germline J gene fills it in. Deletions cut 10 bases from V and 0 bases from J, with 18 bases between. The length of the CDR3 is 16 residues. CDR1 and CDR2 from the germline V gene are SNHLY and FYNNEI.

As to this clone: From the germline J gene comes the end of the CDR3, since the read stops 3 residues before it. The chain joins TRBV18 to TRBJ1-5; D not certain. The germline V gene encodes CDR1 KGHSH and CDR2 LQKENI. The CDR3 covers 13 residues. V was pared by 5 bases and J by 1 base, with 6 bases between. The CDR3 protein is CASSEGSNQPQHF. CDR3 DNA, as far as it was read: TGTGCCAGCTCAGAGGGCAGCAATCAGCCC.

This clone was observed a handful of times. With the read ending 3 residues before the CDR3 end, the germline J gene is used to fill in that end. This sequence joins TRBV7-9 and TRBJ1-1; 7 bases map to TRBD1. CDR1 is SEHNR and CDR2 is FQNEAQ in the germline V gene (reference sequence). With V trimmed by 1 base and J by 4 bases, 6 bases remained unmatched. This CDR3 region has 15 residues. CDR3 protein: CASSLDLGGVTEAFF. The DNA read from the CDR3 is TGTGCCAGCAGCTTAGATTTAGGGGGCGTCACTGAA.